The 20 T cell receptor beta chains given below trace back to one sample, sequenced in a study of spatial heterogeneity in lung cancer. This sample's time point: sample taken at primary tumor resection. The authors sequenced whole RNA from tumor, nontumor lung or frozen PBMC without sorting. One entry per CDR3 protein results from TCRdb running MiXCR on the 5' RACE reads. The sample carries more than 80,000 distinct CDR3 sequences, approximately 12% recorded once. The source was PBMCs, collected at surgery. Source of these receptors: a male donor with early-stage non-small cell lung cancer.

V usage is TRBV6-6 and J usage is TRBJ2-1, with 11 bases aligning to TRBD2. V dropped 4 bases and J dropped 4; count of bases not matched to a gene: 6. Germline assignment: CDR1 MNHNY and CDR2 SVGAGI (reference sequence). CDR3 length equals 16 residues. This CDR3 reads CASSSLTSGAYNEQFF. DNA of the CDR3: TGTGCCAGCAGTTCCCTGACTAGCGGGGCTTACAATGAGCAGTTCTTC.

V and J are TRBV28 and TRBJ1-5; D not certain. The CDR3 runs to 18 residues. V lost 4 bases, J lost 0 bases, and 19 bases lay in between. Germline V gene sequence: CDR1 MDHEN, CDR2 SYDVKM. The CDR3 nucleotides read TGTGCCAGCAGTTACAGTCCCCTAGAACTAAATAGCAATCAGCCCCAGCATTTT. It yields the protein CASSYSPLELNSNQPQHF.

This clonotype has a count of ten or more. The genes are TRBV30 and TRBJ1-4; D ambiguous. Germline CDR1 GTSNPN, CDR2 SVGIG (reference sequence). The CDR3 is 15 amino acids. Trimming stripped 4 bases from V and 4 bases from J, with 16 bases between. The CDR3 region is CAWTPGLEHNEKLFF. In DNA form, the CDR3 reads TGTGCCTGGACCCCCGGCCTGGAGCATAATGAAAAACTGTTTTTT.

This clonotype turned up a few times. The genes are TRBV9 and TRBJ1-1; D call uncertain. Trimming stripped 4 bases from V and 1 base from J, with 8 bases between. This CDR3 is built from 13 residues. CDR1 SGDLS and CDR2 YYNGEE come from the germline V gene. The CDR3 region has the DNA TGTGCCAGCAGCTTGGACGGGAACACTGAAGCTTTCTTT. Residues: CASSLDGNTEAFF.

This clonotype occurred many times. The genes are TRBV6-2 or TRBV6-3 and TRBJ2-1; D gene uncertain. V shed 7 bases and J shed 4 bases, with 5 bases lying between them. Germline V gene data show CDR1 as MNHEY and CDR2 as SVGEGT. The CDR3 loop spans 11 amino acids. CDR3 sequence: CASTDYNEQFF. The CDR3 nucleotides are TGTGCCAGCACTGATTACAATGAGCAGTTCTTC.

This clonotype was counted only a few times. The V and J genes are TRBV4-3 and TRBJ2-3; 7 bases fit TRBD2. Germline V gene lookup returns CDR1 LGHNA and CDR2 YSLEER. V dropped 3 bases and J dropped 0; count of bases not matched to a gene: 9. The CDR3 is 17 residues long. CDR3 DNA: TGCGCCAGCAGCCAGTCAAGAGCGGGGAGTAGCACAGATACGCAGTATTTT. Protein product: CASSQSRAGSSTDTQYF.

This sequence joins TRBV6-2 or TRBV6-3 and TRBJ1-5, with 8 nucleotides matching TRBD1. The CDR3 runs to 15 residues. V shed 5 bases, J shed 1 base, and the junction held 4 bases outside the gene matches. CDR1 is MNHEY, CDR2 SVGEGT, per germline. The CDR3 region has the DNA TGTGCCAGCAGTAAGGACAGGGCGAGCAATCAGCCCCAGCATTTT. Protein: CASSKDRASNQPQHF.

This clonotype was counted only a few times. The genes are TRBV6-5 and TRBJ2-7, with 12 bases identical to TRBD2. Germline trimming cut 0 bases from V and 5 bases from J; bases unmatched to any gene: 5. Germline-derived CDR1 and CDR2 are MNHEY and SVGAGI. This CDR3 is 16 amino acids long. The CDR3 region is CASSYSLAGGRNEQYF. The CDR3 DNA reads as TGTGCCAGCAGTTACTCCCTAGCGGGGGGGCGGAACGAGCAGTACTTC.

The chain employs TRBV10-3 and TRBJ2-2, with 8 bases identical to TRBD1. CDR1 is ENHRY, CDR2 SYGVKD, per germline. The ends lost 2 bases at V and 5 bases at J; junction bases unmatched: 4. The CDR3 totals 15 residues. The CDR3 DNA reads TGTGCCATCAGTGAGCAGGGGGCGTGGACCGGGGAGCTGTTTTTT. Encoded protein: CAISEQGAWTGELFF.

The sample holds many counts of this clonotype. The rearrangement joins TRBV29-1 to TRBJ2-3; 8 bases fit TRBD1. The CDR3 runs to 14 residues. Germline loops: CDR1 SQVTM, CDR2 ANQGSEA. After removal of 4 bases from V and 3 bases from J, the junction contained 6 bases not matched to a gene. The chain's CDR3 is CSVGQGAATDTQYF. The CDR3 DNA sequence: TGCAGCGTTGGGCAGGGGGCAGCGACAGATACGCAGTATTTT.

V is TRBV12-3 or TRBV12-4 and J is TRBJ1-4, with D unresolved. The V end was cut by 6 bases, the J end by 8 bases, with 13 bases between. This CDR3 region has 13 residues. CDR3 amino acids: CASRKTEVEKLFF. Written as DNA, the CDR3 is TGTGCCAGCAGAAAGACGGAGGTAGAAAAACTGTTTTTT.

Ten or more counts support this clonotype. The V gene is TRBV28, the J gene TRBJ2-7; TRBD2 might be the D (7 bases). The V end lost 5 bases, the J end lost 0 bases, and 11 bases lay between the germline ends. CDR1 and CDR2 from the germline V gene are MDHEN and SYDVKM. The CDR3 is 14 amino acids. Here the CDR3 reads CASSGGALSYEQYF. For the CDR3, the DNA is TGTGCCAGCAGTGGGGGGGCCCTCTCCTACGAGCAGTACTTC. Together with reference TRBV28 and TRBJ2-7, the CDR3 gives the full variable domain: DVKVTQSSRYLVKRTGEKVFLECVQDMDHENMFWYRQDPGLGLRLIYFSYDVKMKEKGDIPEGYSVSREKKERFSLILESASTNQTSMYLCASSGGALSYEQYFGPGTRLTVT.

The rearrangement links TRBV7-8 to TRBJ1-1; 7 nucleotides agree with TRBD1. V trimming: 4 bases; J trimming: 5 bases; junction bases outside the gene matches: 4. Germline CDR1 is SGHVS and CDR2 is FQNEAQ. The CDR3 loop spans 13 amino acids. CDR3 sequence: CASSSTGWTEAFF. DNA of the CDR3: TGTGCCAGCAGCTCGACAGGGTGGACTGAAGCTTTCTTT.

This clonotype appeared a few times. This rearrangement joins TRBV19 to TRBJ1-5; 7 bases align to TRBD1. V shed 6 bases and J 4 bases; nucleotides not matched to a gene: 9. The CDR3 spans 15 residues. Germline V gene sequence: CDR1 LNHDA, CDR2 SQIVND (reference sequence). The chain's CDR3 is CASRLRDRVNQPQHF. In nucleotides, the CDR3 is TGTGCCAGTAGACTCCGGGACAGAGTAAATCAGCCCCAGCATTTT.

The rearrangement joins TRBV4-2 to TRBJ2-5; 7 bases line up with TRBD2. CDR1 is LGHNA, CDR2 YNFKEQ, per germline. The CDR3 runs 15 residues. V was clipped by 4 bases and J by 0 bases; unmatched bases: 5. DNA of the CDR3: TGTGCCAGCAGCCGCGGGAGCGGGGACCAAGAGACCCAGTACTTC. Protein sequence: CASSRGSGDQETQYF.

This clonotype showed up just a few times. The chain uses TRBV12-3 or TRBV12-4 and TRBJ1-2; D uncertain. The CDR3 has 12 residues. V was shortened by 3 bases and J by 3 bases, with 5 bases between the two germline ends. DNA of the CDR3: TGTGCCAGCAGTTTTTCAGACTATGGCTACACCTTC. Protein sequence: CASSFSDYGYTF.

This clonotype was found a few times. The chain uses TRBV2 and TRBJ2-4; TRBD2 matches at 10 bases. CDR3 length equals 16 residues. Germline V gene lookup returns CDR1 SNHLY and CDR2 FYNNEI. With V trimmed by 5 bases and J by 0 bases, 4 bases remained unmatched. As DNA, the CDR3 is TGTGCCAGCAGTCGGACTAGCGGAATAGCCAAAAACATTCAGTACTTC. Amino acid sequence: CASSRTSGIAKNIQYF.

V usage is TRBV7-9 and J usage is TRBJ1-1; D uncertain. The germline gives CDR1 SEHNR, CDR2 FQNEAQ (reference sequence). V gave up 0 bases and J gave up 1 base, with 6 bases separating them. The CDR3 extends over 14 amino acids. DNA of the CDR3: TGTGCCAGCAGCTTAGCCCCACCGAACACTGAAGCTTTCTTT. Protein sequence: CASSLAPPNTEAFF.

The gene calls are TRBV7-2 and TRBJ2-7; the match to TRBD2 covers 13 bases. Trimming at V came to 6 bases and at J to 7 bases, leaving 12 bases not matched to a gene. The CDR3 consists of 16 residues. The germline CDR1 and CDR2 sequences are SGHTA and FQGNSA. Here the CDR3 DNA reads TGTGCCAGCAGAGATGGACTAGCGGGGGCAGTAGGGGAGCAGTACTTC. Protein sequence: CASRDGLAGAVGEQYF.

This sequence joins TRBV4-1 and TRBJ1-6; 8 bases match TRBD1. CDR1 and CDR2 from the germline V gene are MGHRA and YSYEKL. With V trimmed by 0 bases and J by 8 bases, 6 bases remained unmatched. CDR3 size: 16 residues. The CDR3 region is CASSQDTDREYSPLHF. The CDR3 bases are TGCGCCAGCAGCCAAGATACGGACAGGGAATATTCACCCCTCCACTTT.